These 32 T cell receptor beta chains originate from one sample sequenced in a study of cytomegalovirus exposure and HLA in healthy donors. The PCR had 60 Vbeta and 13 Jbeta primers. Data came from immunoSEQ multiplex PCR; TCRdb stores just in-frame clones and leaves some out. Of approximately 82,000 clones detected, about 70% appear once; the ten largest clones hold roughly 6.1%. The material sequenced was PBMCs. The receptors come from a woman aged 50 to 60 in good health and CMV-seropositive.

V gene TRBV10-2 combines with J gene TRBJ1-5; 9 bases are shared with TRBD1. The CDR3 totals 13 residues. The trim removed 5 bases at V and 7 bases at J, leaving 3 bases unmatched. CDR1 is WSHSY, CDR2 SAAADI, per germline. This CDR3 is CASSRDRVQPQHF. The CDR3 DNA follows: TGCGCCAGCAGTCGGGACAGGGTCCAGCCCCAGCATTTT.

The rearrangement uses TRBV5-1 and TRBJ1-1, with D hard to call. Trimming left V 0 bases short and J 1 base short, with 4 bases between. Germline assignment: CDR1 SGHRS and CDR2 YFSETQ. This CDR3 has 13 residues. The CDR3, as DNA: TGCGCCAGCAGCTTGGAAGCGAACACTGAAGCTTTCTTT. Translation: CASSLEANTEAFF.

This clone turned up a few times. The gene calls are TRBV6-5 and TRBJ2-1; possible D gene TRBD2, 6 bases. The V gene's germline CDR1 is MNHEY and CDR2 SVGAGI. V lost 5 bases and J 8 bases, leaving 16 bases between the germline ends. The CDR3 totals 14 residues. CDR3 DNA sequence: TGTGCCAGCAGTCGGGACTTCACTGGGGATGAGCAGTTCTTC. It yields the protein CASSRDFTGDEQFF.

This clone was observed once. The rearrangement uses TRBV6-5 and TRBJ2-7; no firm D call. V shed 0 bases and J shed 0 bases, with 9 bases lying between them. The CDR3 has 15 residues. CDR1 and CDR2 (germline): MNHEY, SVGAGI. CDR3 sequence reads: CASSYSMHSSYEQYF. For the CDR3, the DNA is TGTGCCAGCAGTTACTCGATGCACTCCTCCTACGAGCAGTACTTC.

The chain uses TRBV13 and TRBJ1-1, with unresolved D. The CDR3 spans 14 residues. The germline CDR1 and CDR2 sequences are PRHDT and FYEKMQ (reference sequence). V was cut by 6 bases and J by 1 base, with 12 bases left in between. As DNA, the CDR3 is TGTGCCAGCAGACCAGAAAACAGGAACACTGAAGCTTTCTTT. Protein: CASRPENRNTEAFF.

The rearrangement joins TRBV10-3 to TRBJ2-2; 10 bases are a match to TRBD2. J gave up 4 bases and V 10 bases, and 6 bases lay outside the gene matches. The CDR3 has 14 residues. CDR1 ENHRY and CDR2 SYGVKD come from the germline V gene. For the CDR3, the DNA is TGTGCCAGTAGGACTAGCGGTGGCACCGGGGAGCTGTTTTTT. It is translated as CASRTSGGTGELFF.

This chain uses TRBV2 with TRBJ2-1; 10 bases are shared with TRBD2. The length of the CDR3 is 17 residues. CDR1 SNHLY and CDR2 FYNNEI come from the germline V gene. Unmatched junction bases numbered 11, after V lost 6 bases and J lost 3 bases. The DNA for the CDR3 is TGTGCCAGCAGATACCTCGTAGCGGGAGGAGTCTACAATGAGCAGTTCTTC. Translated: CASRYLVAGGVYNEQFF.

The chain couples TRBV6-5 to TRBJ2-3, with a weak D call TRBD1 (6 bases). The germline V gene encodes CDR1 MNHEY and CDR2 SVGAGI. V lost 1 base and J 3 bases, leaving 8 bases between the germline ends. This CDR3 has 14 residues. CDR3 sequence (DNA): TGTGCCAGCAGTTACTTGGGGGCTACAGATACGCAGTATTTT. Translated, it gives CASSYLGATDTQYF.

This clone was observed a single time. The gene calls are TRBV19 and TRBJ2-1; a weak D match, TRBD1 (5 bases). Germline V lookup: CDR1 LNHDA, CDR2 SQIVND (reference sequence). Deletions cut 6 bases from V and 0 bases from J, with 12 bases between. This CDR3 has 15 residues. This CDR3 is CASSGHTLSYNEQFF. The DNA for the CDR3 is TGTGCCAGTAGCGGACATACCCTCTCCTACAATGAGCAGTTCTTC.

The rearrangement joins TRBV7-8 to TRBJ1-3; 7 bases align to TRBD1. V was pared by 5 bases and J by 4 bases, with 8 bases of the junction left unmatched. CDR1 and CDR2 (germline): SGHVS, FQNEAQ. This CDR3 has 15 residues. The chain's CDR3 is CASSPGQARGNTIYF. CDR3 sequence (DNA): TGTGCCAGCAGCCCCGGACAGGCCAGGGGAAACACCATATATTTT.

The chain combines TRBV6-1 with TRBJ2-7, with D possibly being TRBD2 (5 bases). V was pared by 3 bases and J by 3 bases, with 9 bases between. The germline V gene encodes CDR1 MNHNS and CDR2 SASEGT. The CDR3 runs 13 residues. As DNA, the CDR3 is TGTGCCAGCAGTGAGAGGGAATACTACGAGCAGTACTTC. Its protein product is CASSEREYYEQYF.

This chain links TRBV29-1 with TRBJ2-1; the match to TRBD2 covers 7 bases. The CDR3 has 12 residues. The V and J ends lost 6 bases and 10 bases, in that order; junction bases with no gene match: 9. CDR1 and CDR2 from the germline V gene are SQVTM and ANQGSEA. This chain's CDR3 is CSVSSGPHEQFF. In nucleotides, the CDR3 is TGCAGCGTCTCTAGCGGCCCTCACGAGCAGTTCTTC.

This clone was found a few times. This chain links TRBV6-4 with TRBJ2-1; the match to TRBD2 covers 9 bases. The CDR3 runs 15 residues. V lost 4 bases and J lost 2; bases outside the gene matches: 3. Per germline, CDR1 MRHNA and CDR2 SNTAGT. The CDR3 region has the DNA TGTGCCAGCAGTGGGCGGGAGGGTGCCTACAATGAGCAGTTCTTC. Protein sequence: CASSGREGAYNEQFF.

Notes on this clone: The junction shows a germline mismatch at one end, possibly a read error. The chain is built from TRBV28 and TRBJ2-7, with 8 bases aligning to TRBD2. The CDR3 totals 11 residues. Germline CDR1 and CDR2: MDHEN and SYDVKM. The CDR3 DNA sequence: TGTGCCAGCAGTTTTAATAGCGGGACCCTCTTC. It encodes CASSFNSGTLF.

The chain carries TRBV30 and TRBJ2-3; 12 bases match TRBD2. Germline CDR1 is GTSNPN and CDR2 is SVGIG (reference sequence). The CDR3 spans 14 residues. J was trimmed by 4 bases and V by 5 bases; bases with no gene match: 4. In DNA form, the CDR3 reads TGTGCCTGGCGACTAGCGGGAGCCCCAGATACGCAGTATTTT. Its translation is CAWRLAGAPDTQYF.

This clone has only a few counts. The chain has TRBV6-1 and TRBJ1-2, with 7 bases lining up with TRBD1. The germline gives CDR1 MNHNS, CDR2 SASEGT. The V segment lost 8 bases and the J segment 4 bases; nucleotides outside the gene matches: 1. There are 11 residues in the CDR3. The CDR3 is CASGTAYGYTF. In DNA, the CDR3 is TGTGCCAGCGGGACAGCCTATGGCTACACCTTC.

The chain couples TRBV15 to TRBJ2-2; D not resolved. Trimming took 5 bases from V and 7 from J, leaving 17 bases between them. There are 15 residues in the CDR3. Per germline, CDR1 LNHNV and CDR2 YYDKDF (reference sequence). CDR3 region: CATSRPESSRGELFF. Here the CDR3 DNA reads TGTGCCACCAGCCGCCCGGAGTCTTCTCGCGGGGAGCTGTTTTTT.

This chain links TRBV25-1 with TRBJ1-5; 7 bases map to TRBD1. J lost 7 bases, V lost 4 bases, and 4 bases had no gene match. The length of the CDR3 is 13 residues. From germline, CDR1 is MGHDK and CDR2 SYGVNS. The CDR3: CASSAGTAQPQHF. The CDR3 nucleotides are TGTGCCAGCAGTGCAGGGACAGCCCAGCCCCAGCATTTT.

This clone was recorded a few times. The gene calls are TRBV5-6 and TRBJ2-5, with D possibly TRBD2 on 6 matching bases. The CDR3 totals 12 residues. V was clipped by 5 bases and J by 3 bases, with 8 bases between them. Germline CDR1 SGHDT, CDR2 YYEEEE. This chain's CDR3 is CASRLAEETQYF. CDR3 coding DNA: TGTGCCAGCAGATTAGCGGAAGAGACCCAGTACTTC.

The CDR3 nucleotides read TGTGCCTGGAGTGAGTTCCAACTCTCTGGGGCCAACGTCCTGACTTTC. Translation gives CAWSEFQLSGANVLTF. The V and J genes are TRBV30 and TRBJ2-6, with D uncertain. Germline V gives CDR1 GTSNPN, CDR2 SVGIG (reference sequence). The CDR3 length is 16 residues. V was cut by 1 base and J by 0 bases, with 10 bases left in between. Based on the CDR3 plus reference TRBV30 and TRBJ2-6, the full variable domain is SQTIHQWPATLVQPVGSPLSLECTVEGTSNPNLYWYRQAAGRGLQLLFYSVGIGQISSEVPQNLSASRPQDRQFILSSKKLLLSDSGFYLCAWSEFQLSGANVLTFGAGSRLTVL.

This clone appeared a few times. The V call is TRBV5-4, the J call TRBJ2-1; a possible D gene is TRBD2 (5 bases). Trimming left V 4 bases short and J 9 bases short, with 20 bases between. This CDR3 is 15 amino acids long. CDR1 is SGHNT, CDR2 YYREEE, per germline (reference sequence). The DNA of the CDR3 is TGTGCCAGCAGCCAGGACTTCGCCACGGGCGGTGAGCAGTTCTTC. As protein: CASSQDFATGGEQFF.

This sequence joins TRBV30 and TRBJ1-5; D uncertain. The ends were cut back, 4 bases at V and 1 base at J, with 11 bases in the middle. The CDR3 spans 14 residues. Per the germline V gene, CDR1 is GTSNPN and CDR2 is SVGIG (reference sequence). In nucleotides, the CDR3 is TGTGCCTGGACGGAGGGATGGAGCAATCAGCCCCAGCATTTT. Its protein product is CAWTEGWSNQPQHF.

J is TRBJ2-5 and V is TRBV30; 11 positions agree with TRBD2. Germline CDR1 reads GTSNPN; CDR2 reads SVGIG (reference sequence). This CDR3 contains 14 residues. CDR3 bases: TGTGCGCAAACTAGCGGGAGCCTCCAAGAGACCCAGTACTTC. Its translation: CAQTSGSLQETQYF.

V usage is TRBV4-2 and J usage is TRBJ2-1, with 9 bases that match TRBD2. CDR1 and CDR2 (germline): LGHNA, YNFKEQ. V lost 6 bases to trimming and J lost 6 bases; unmatched junction nucleotides: 9. The CDR3 contains 15 residues. CDR3 nucleotides: TGTGCCAGCAGGGTTCATAGCGGGGGTCTCAATGAGCAGTTCTTC. Its protein is CASRVHSGGLNEQFF.

The chain joins TRBV19 to TRBJ2-5, with 7 nucleotides matching TRBD1. Trimming removed 6 bases from V and 5 bases from J; junction bases left unmatched: 12. This CDR3 has 15 amino acids. Germline CDR1 and CDR2: LNHDA and SQIVND (reference sequence). The CDR3 sequence: CASRTSGGVWETQYF. Written as DNA, the CDR3 is TGTGCCAGTAGAACATCAGGGGGAGTCTGGGAGACCCAGTACTTC.

CDR3 DNA: TGTGCCAGTACCATCCACGTAGACAGGGCCGCCTATCAGCCCCAGCATTTT. Amino acids: CASTIHVDRAAYQPQHF. The chain combines TRBV19 with TRBJ1-5, with 7 bases lining up with TRBD1. J lost 5 bases, V lost 7 bases, and 17 bases had no gene match. CDR3 length: 17 amino acids. Per the germline V gene, CDR1 is LNHDA and CDR2 is SQIVND (reference sequence).

This clone was seen a handful of times. This chain connects TRBV5-6 to TRBJ2-7, with D uncertain. The CDR3 extends over 14 amino acids. Looked up from germline, CDR1 is SGHDT and CDR2 is YYEEEE. V lost 0 bases and J 6 bases, leaving 13 bases between the germline ends. Here the CDR3 DNA reads TGTGCCAGCAGCTTGGGCGACTTATCTTTCGAGCAGTACTTC. The encoded protein is CASSLGDLSFEQYF.

This sequence joins TRBV23-1 and TRBJ1-2; possible D gene TRBD1, 6 bases. TRBV23-1 belongs to the ORF category, with a function that is uncertain. CDR3 length: 13 residues. Between the trimmed V and J ends, which lost 7 bases and 4 bases, there was a span of 13 bases. The CDR3 protein is CASTPTGFYGYTF. The CDR3 coding sequence is TGCGCCAGCACCCCGACAGGTTTCTATGGCTACACCTTC.

Worth noting for this clone: One end of the junction is discordant with germline, which a read error may explain. The rearrangement uses TRBV2 and TRBJ2-2; weak D call: TRBD2 (6 bases). This CDR3 is 14 amino acids long. The germline CDR1 and CDR2 sequences are SNHLY and FYNNEI. The CDR3: CASIDSRGTGGLFF. In nucleotides, the CDR3 is TGTGCCAGCATCGATAGTCGAGGCACCGGGGGGCTGTTTTTT.

A few counts support this clone. The chain is built from TRBV5-1 and TRBJ2-1; 15 nucleotides match TRBD2. Per germline, CDR1 SGHRS and CDR2 YFSETQ. V was clipped by 4 bases and J by 6 bases; unmatched bases: 11. This CDR3 spans 18 amino acids. CDR3 sequence: CASSETTWTSGRANEQFF. In DNA, the CDR3 is TGCGCCAGCAGCGAAACGACCTGGACTAGCGGGAGGGCCAATGAGCAGTTCTTC.

V is TRBV28 and J is TRBJ2-7; no reliable D call. Germline lookup yields CDR1 MDHEN and CDR2 SYDVKM. This CDR3 contains 12 residues. The V and J ends lost 8 bases and 2 bases respectively, with 10 bases between them. CDR3 DNA sequence: TGTGCCAGCTCTCCACAAACCTACGAGCAGTACTTC. This translates into CASSPQTYEQYF.

This rearrangement joins TRBV27 to TRBJ2-5, with D possibly TRBD1 on 6 matching bases. The CDR3 contains 11 residues. Germline CDR1 and CDR2: MNHEY and SMNVEV (reference sequence). The V and J ends lost 6 bases and 7 bases respectively, with 9 bases between them. CDR3 coding DNA: TGTGCCAGCAGCCAGGGGTGGACCCAGTACTTC. Translation gives CASSQGWTQYF.